This T cell receptor (beta chain) derives from a study of blood T cell repertoires in COVID-19. Study details: COVID-19 samples from acute and convalescent phases originated in the United States, Italy and Spain. The cDNA or gDNA used as material had been derived from T cells, B-cell-depleted T cells, or PBMCs.

There are 13 residues in the CDR3. The germline V and J ends were trimmed by 5 bases and 4 bases, with 11 bases remaining between them. Germline V gene lookup returns CDR1 SGHTA and CDR2 FQGTGA. Original analysis: Counts of nucleated cells, estimated from reference gene primer amplification, were obtained. This table comes from immunoSEQ multiplex PCR, and its TCRdb copy is limited to in-frame clones, with some not included. For V, J and clone size, that table is used; D and trimming come from the DNA. The sample has over 200,000 clones, 70% to 85% seen once. The specimen sequenced was PBMCs or T cells enriched from blood (not recorded which). The V and J genes are TRBV7-3 and TRBJ1-2, with D possibly matching TRBD1 (5 bases). The receptor's source is a middle-aged man who had recovered from COVID-19. Here the CDR3 reads CASSPGLGYGYTF. The CDR3 DNA sequence: TGTGCCAGCAGCCCGGGACTCGGCTATGGCTACACCTTC.